This T cell receptor (beta chain) was retrieved from a study of PD-L1 blockade in urothelial cancer. In the study overall: As for prior chemotherapy regimens, patients had received 0 to 3. A median roughly 130,000 T cells were found in blood samples.

Documented time point: pretreatment peripheral blood. General study results and limits: Greater 3-week expansion of tumor-associated blood clones was recorded for durable-benefit patients. Prediction of better survival came from below-median pretreatment blood TCR clonality.

Trimming took off 8 bases at V and 6 bases at J, with 17 bases between the two ends. The length of the CDR3 is 14 residues. Germline values: CDR1 LNHDA, CDR2 SQIVND (reference sequence). Only in-frame clones appear in the TCRdb table, and some are missing; sequencing was by immunoSEQ multiplex PCR. This table has approximately 94,000 clones, around 86% appearing once. With regard to this clone: Its antigen remains unidentified.

The receptor was isolated from a man in his fifties or sixties with urothelial cancer. The sample in question was PBMCs, obtained around atezolizumab (anti-PD-L1) treatment. J is TRBJ1-5 and V is TRBV19; tentative D call: TRBD1 (6 bases). As DNA, the CDR3 is TGTGCCAGTCGAAACAAAGGGGGGGGTCAGCCCCAGCATTTT. Residues: CASRNKGGGQPQHF.